This is a list of T cell receptor beta chains from one sample in a study of blood T cell repertoires in COVID-19. The repertoire was sequenced with immunoSEQ multiplex PCR; TCRdb's copy has only in-frame clones and lacks some. The sample has about 120,000 clones, just over 90% seen once. Sequencing was done on a sample of peripheral blood. These receptors were collected from a human donor with active COVID-19. The donor label of this sample is uncertain. The CDR3 runs from the conserved cysteine through the conserved F or W. Each record gives: CDR3 length, clone size, V gene, CDR3 protein. Rows may omit the clone size; those that give it use once, few, many or a size class.

>17|.|TRBV5-4
CASSDNQGLRGYNEQFF
>16|.|TRBV7-2
CASSLAFPGGLETQYF
>16|.|TRBV4-2
CASSQGDRLNQETQYF
>20|.|TRBV3-1/TRBV3-2
CASSQEIYGSGTGPGNTIYF
>14|.|TRBV5-4
CASSPRREPGELFF
>15|once|TRBV10-3
CAISESGAAYNEQFF
>15|once|TRBV5-8
CASSPNRAANEKLFF
>13|.|TRBV5-1
CASSRYSTDTQYF
>16|.|TRBV6-1
CASSAHDRGQDEKLFF
>14|.|TRBV3-1/TRBV3-2
CASSQDRVLGAYTF
>15|.|TRBV2
CASKVTSGGAYEQYF
>17|.|TRBV5-1
CASSEGLADRETGELFF
>16|.|TRBV5-5
CASSPNQAYSNQPQHF
>17|.|TRBV14
CASSQDIGNYIPDTQYF
>14|.|TRBV7-2
CASSLVGRSTEAFF
>16|.|TRBV15
CATSRDSSGGLETQYF
>16|.|TRBV9
CASSVGGSTGTDTQYF
>13|.|TRBV6-6
CASRSDGRYEQYF
>15|.|TRBV6-2/TRBV6-3
CASSYGPAPHYGYTF
>15|once|TRBV9
CASSVENRGGDEQFF
>16|.|TRBV6-6
CASRRQGNSMNTEAFF